This TCR beta chain was identified during a study of T cell responses to AZD1222 COVID-19 vaccine. General study points: At baseline, just a handful of AZD1222 recipients tested seropositive. Researchers took repertoire samples only after the peak T cell response had come.

The protocol was immunoSEQ multiplex PCR, while the TCRdb copy is restricted to in-frame clones and leaves out a portion. The sample has 75,000 to 95,000 clones; approximately 89% are singletons. As regards this clone: What it binds is unknown.

The CDR3 extends over 15 amino acids. Germline V gene data show CDR1 as LNHDA and CDR2 as SQIVND (reference sequence). V trimming: 5 bases; J trimming: 11 bases; junction bases outside the gene matches: 17. The starting material was peripheral blood, obtained 28 days after the second AZD1222 dose. The chain joins TRBV19 to TRBJ2-7, with TRBD1 identical over 8 bases. This receptor was obtained from an adult who received the AZD1222 COVID-19 vaccine. CDR3 in amino acids: CASSFGQGVVLPKYV. CDR3 in DNA: TGTGCCAGTAGTTTCGGACAGGGCGTCGTTTTACCTAAGTACGTC.